This TCR beta chain was captured by sequencing in a study of cytomegalovirus exposure and HLA in healthy donors. PCR amplification relied on 60 Vbeta primers (plus 13 Jbeta primers). Clones were sequenced by immunoSEQ multiplex PCR, and TCRdb holds only the in-frame ones, with some missing. The table includes about 170,000 clones, roughly 80% detected once. The source of this sequence is a male donor in good health and CMV-seronegative. Sequenced sample: PBMCs.

DNA of the CDR3: TGTGCCAGCAGTGTTTCGAGGATCTCTGGAAACACCATATATTTT. Residues: CASSVSRISGNTIYF. The rearrangement joins TRBV2 to TRBJ1-3; no clear D gene. The CDR3 contains 15 residues. Trimming removed 4 bases from V and 0 bases from J, with 10 bases in between. Germline V gene lookup returns CDR1 SNHLY and CDR2 FYNNEI.